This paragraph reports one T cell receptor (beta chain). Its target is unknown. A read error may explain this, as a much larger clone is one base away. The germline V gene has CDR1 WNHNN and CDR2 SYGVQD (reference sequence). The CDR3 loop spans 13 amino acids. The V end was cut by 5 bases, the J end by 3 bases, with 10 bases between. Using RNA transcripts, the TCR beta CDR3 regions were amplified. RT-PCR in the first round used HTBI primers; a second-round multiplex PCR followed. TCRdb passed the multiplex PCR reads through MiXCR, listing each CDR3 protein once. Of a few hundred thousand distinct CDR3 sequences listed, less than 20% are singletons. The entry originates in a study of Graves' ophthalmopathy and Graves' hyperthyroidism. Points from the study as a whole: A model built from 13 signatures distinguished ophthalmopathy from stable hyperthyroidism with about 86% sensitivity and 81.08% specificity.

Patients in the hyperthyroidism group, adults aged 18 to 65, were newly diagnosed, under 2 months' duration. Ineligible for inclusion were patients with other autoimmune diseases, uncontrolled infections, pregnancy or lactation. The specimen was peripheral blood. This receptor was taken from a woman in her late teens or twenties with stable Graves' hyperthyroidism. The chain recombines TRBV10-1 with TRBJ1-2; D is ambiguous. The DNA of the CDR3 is TGCGCCAGCAGTCCGGGCGAGGACTATGGCTACACCTTC. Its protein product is CASSPGEDYGYTF.